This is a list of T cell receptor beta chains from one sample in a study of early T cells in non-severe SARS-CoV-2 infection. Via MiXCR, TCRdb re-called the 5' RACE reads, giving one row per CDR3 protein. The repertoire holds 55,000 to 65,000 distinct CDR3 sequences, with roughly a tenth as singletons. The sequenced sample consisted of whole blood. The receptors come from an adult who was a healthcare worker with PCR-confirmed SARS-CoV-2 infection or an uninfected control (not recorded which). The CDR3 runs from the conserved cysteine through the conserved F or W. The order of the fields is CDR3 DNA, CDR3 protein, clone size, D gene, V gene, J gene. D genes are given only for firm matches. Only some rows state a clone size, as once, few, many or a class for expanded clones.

DNA: TGTGCCAGCAGCCGGGCCCTAGCGGGCCCTACTGAGCAGTTCTTC
CDR3: CASSRALAGPTEQFF
size: NA
D: TRBD2
V: TRBV7-9
J: TRBJ2-1

DNA: TGTGCCAGCAGCGTAGCAGGACCGGGGGAGCAGTACTTC
CDR3: CASSVAGPGEQYF
size: few
D: NA
V: TRBV9
J: TRBJ2-7

DNA: TGTGCCAGCAGCTCCCCGGACAGGAACTATGGCTACACCTTC
CDR3: CASSSPDRNYGYTF
size: few
D: TRBD1
V: TRBV7-9
J: TRBJ1-2

DNA: TGTGCCAGCAGTTACGGTCTGCTGGGGGCCAACGTCCTGACTTTC
CDR3: CASSYGLLGANVLTF
size: NA
D: NA
V: TRBV6-6
J: TRBJ2-6

DNA: TGTGCCAGCTCACTCGGACAGGCAATTGAAGCTTTCTTT
CDR3: CASSLGQAIEAFF
size: few
D: TRBD1
V: TRBV18
J: TRBJ1-1

DNA: TGTGCCAGCAGCTATAGAAGAATGAACACTGAAGCTTTCTTT
CDR3: CASSYRRMNTEAFF
size: few
D: NA
V: TRBV5-6
J: TRBJ1-1

DNA: TGTGCCAGCAGCTTGGCGGTAGCGGGCTTCTCCTACGAGCAGTACTTC
CDR3: CASSLAVAGFSYEQYF
size: many
D: TRBD2
V: TRBV5-6
J: TRBJ2-7

DNA: TGTGCCAGCAGCGTAGGTATCGACTACGAGCAGTACTTC
CDR3: CASSVGIDYEQYF
size: few
D: NA
V: TRBV9
J: TRBJ2-7

DNA: TGTGCCAGCAGCTTTCAGCGGGGCGACGGTGAGCAGTTCTTC
CDR3: CASSFQRGDGEQFF
size: many
D: TRBD2
V: TRBV7-2
J: TRBJ2-1

DNA: TGTGCCAGTAGTCCCGGGACTAGCGGGACTTCCTACGAGCAGTACTTC
CDR3: CASSPGTSGTSYEQYF
size: few
D: TRBD2
V: TRBV19
J: TRBJ2-7

DNA: TGCAGCGCTCAAAAGGGGATTTTCAATGAGCAGTTCTTC
CDR3: CSAQKGIFNEQFF
size: few
D: NA
V: TRBV29-1
J: TRBJ2-1

DNA: TGTGCCACCAGTGATTCCCGCCCCACTAGCGGGAGCTCCTACAATGAGCAGTTCTTC
CDR3: CATSDSRPTSGSSYNEQFF
size: many
D: TRBD2
V: TRBV24-1
J: TRBJ2-1

DNA: TGTGCCAGCAGCTTTTCCACCGATACCGGGGAGCTGTTTTTT
CDR3: CASSFSTDTGELFF
size: NA
D: NA
V: TRBV7-9
J: TRBJ2-2

DNA: TGCAGCGTTGAAGAACTAGCGGGTATCAATGAGCAGTTCTTC
CDR3: CSVEELAGINEQFF
size: few
D: TRBD2
V: TRBV29-1
J: TRBJ2-1

DNA: TGCAGCGTTGTATGGACTAGCGGGAGTTACGAGCAGTACTTC
CDR3: CSVVWTSGSYEQYF
size: many
D: TRBD2
V: TRBV29-1
J: TRBJ2-7

DNA: TGTGCCAGCAGAACAAGAGGCCCTGAAAAACTGTTTTTT
CDR3: CASRTRGPEKLFF
size: many
D: NA
V: TRBV6-1
J: TRBJ1-4

DNA: TGTGCCAGCGGATTGGGCGGGGACCCCTTAAGCAATCAGCCCCAGCATTTT
CDR3: CASGLGGDPLSNQPQHF
size: many
D: NA
V: TRBV7-3
J: TRBJ1-5

DNA: TGTGCCAACAGACAAGACGGGGAGCTGTTTTTT
CDR3: CANRQDGELFF
size: NA
D: NA
V: TRBV10-3
J: TRBJ2-2

DNA: TGTGCCAGCAGCTACGGGACTAGCGGGGTCACCGGGGAGCTGTTTTTT
CDR3: CASSYGTSGVTGELFF
size: NA
D: TRBD2
V: TRBV7-2
J: TRBJ2-2

DNA: TGTGCCAGCAGTTACATTAGCGTGAACTCCTACGAGCAGTACTTC
CDR3: CASSYISVNSYEQYF
size: NA
D: NA
V: TRBV6-2/TRBV6-3
J: TRBJ2-7

DNA: TGCAGTGTGGGACTGTCTTATGGCTACACCTTC
CDR3: CSVGLSYGYTF
size: many
D: NA
V: TRBV20-1
J: TRBJ1-2

DNA: TGTGCCAGTAGAGGGACGGGCAGGGGAAATCTCTATGGCTACACCTTC
CDR3: CASRGTGRGNLYGYTF
size: few
D: NA
V: TRBV19
J: TRBJ1-2